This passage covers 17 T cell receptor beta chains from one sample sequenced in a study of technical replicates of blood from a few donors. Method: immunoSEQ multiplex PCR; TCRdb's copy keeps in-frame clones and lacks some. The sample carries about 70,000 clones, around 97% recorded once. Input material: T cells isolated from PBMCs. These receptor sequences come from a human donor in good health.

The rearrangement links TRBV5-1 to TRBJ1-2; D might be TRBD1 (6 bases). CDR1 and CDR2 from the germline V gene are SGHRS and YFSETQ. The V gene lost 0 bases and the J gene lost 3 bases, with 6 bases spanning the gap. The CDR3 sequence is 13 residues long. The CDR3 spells CASSLAGDYGYTF. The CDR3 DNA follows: TGCGCCAGCAGCTTGGCAGGGGACTATGGCTACACCTTC.

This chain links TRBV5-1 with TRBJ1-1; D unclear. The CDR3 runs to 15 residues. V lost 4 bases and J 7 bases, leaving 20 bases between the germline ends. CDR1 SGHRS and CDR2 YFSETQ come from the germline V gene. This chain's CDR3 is CASSRDAGSIGEAFF. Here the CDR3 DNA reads TGCGCCAGCAGCCGTGATGCGGGGTCTATTGGTGAAGCTTTCTTT.

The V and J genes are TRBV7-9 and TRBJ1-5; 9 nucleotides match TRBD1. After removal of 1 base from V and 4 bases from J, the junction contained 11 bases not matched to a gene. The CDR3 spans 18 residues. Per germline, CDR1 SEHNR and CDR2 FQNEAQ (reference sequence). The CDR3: CASSLDKLGTGSNQPQHF. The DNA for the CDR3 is TGTGCCAGCAGCTTAGACAAACTGGGGACAGGGTCAAATCAGCCCCAGCATTTT.

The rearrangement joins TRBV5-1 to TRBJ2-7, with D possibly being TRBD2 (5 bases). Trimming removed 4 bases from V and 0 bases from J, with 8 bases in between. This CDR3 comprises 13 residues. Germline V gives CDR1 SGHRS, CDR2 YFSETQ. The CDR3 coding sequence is TGCGCCAGCAGCGAAGGGAGCTCCTACGAGCAGTACTTC. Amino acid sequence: CASSEGSSYEQYF.

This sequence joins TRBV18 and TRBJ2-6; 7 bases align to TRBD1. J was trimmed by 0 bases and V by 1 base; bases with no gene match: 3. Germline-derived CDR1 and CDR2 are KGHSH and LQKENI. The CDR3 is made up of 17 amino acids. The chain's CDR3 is CASSPLGQLSGANVLTF. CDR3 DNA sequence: TGTGCCAGCTCACCACTGGGACAGCTCTCTGGGGCCAACGTCCTGACTTTC.

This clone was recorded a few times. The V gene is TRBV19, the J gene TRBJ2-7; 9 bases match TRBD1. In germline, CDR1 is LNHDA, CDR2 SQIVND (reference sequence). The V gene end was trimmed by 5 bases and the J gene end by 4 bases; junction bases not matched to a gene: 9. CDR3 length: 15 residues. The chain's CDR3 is CASSLKPGQGYEQYF. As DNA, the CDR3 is TGTGCCAGTAGTTTGAAACCGGGACAGGGATACGAGCAGTACTTC. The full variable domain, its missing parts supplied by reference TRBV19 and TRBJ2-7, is DGGITQSPKYLFRKEGQNVTLSCEQNLNHDAMYWYRQDPGQGLRLIYYSQIVNDFQKGDIAEGYSVSREKKESFPLTVTSAQKNPTAFYLCASSLKPGQGYEQYFGPGTRLTVT.

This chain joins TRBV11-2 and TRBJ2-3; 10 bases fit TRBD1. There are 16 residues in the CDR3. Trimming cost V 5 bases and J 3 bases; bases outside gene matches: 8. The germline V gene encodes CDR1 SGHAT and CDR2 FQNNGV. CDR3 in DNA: TGTGCCAGCAGCCCGCGACAGGGGGCTTGGACAGATACGCAGTATTTT. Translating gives CASSPRQGAWTDTQYF.

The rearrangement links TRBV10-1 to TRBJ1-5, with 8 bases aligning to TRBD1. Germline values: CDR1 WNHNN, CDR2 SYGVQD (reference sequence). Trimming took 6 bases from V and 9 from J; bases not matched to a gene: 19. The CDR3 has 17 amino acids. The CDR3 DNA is TGCGCCAGCAGGGACAGGGAAACCTTTCGGGCGTTCGTGCCCCAGCATTTT. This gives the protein CASRDRETFRAFVPQHF.

The CDR3 is CASRSGAPKAFF. CDR3 coding DNA: TGTGCCAGCAGATCAGGTGCGCCGAAAGCTTTCTTT. This chain joins TRBV2 and TRBJ1-1; D call uncertain. Deletions cut 6 bases from V and 9 bases from J, with 14 bases between. CDR1 and CDR2 from the germline V gene are SNHLY and FYNNEI. This CDR3 region has 12 residues.

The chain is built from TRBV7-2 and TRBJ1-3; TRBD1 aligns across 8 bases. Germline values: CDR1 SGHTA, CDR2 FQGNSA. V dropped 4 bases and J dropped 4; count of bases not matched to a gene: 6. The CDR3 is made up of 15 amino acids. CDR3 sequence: CASSSRTGLGNTIYF. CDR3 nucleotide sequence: TGTGCCAGCAGCTCTAGGACAGGGCTGGGAAACACCATATATTTT.

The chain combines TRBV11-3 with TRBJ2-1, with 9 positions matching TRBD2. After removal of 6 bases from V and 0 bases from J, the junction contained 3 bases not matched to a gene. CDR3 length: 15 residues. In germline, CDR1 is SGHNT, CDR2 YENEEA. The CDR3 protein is CASSLSGSSYNEQFF. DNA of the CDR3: TGTGCCAGCAGTCTTAGCGGGAGCTCCTACAATGAGCAGTTCTTC.

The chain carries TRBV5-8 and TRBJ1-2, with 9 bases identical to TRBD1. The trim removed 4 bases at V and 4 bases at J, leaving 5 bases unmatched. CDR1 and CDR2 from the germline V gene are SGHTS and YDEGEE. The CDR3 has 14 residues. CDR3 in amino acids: CASSTGQGTYGYTF. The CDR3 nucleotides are TGTGCCAGCAGCACGGGACAGGGTACCTATGGCTACACCTTC.

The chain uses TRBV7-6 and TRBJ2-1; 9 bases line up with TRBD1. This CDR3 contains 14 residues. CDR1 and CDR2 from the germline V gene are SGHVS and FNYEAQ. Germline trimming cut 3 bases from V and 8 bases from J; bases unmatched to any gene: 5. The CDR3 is CASSFRDREDEQFF. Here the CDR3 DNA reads TGTGCCAGCAGCTTCCGGGACAGGGAGGATGAGCAGTTCTTC.

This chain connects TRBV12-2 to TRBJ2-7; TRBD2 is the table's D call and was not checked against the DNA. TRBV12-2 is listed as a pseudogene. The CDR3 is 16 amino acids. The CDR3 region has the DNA TGTGCAAGTCGCTTAGCGAGTTACGGGGGGACCTACGAGCAGTACTTC. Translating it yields CASRLASYGGTYEQYF.

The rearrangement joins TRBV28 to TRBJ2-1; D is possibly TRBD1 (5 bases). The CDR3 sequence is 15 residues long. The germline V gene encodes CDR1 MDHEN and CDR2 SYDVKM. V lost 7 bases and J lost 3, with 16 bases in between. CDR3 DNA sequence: TGTGCCAGCACCCTCTGGGGCTCCGGCTACAATGAGCAGTTCTTC. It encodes CASTLWGSGYNEQFF.

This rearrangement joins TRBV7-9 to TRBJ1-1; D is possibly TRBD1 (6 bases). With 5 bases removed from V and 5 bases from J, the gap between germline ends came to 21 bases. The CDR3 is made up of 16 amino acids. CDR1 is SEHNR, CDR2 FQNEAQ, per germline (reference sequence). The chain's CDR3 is CASSPAIGQRRTEAFF. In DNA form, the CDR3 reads TGTGCCAGCAGCCCCGCGATTGGACAGCGGAGGACTGAAGCTTTCTTT.

Here the CDR3 DNA reads TGCGCCAGCAGCCGGGACAGCGACTACGAGCAGTACTTC. Residues: CASSRDSDYEQYF. This chain connects TRBV4-1 to TRBJ2-7; 7 bases line up with TRBD1. Germline V CDR1 and CDR2: MGHRA, YSYEKL. J lost 3 bases, V lost 4 bases, and 3 bases had no gene match. This CDR3 is built from 13 residues.